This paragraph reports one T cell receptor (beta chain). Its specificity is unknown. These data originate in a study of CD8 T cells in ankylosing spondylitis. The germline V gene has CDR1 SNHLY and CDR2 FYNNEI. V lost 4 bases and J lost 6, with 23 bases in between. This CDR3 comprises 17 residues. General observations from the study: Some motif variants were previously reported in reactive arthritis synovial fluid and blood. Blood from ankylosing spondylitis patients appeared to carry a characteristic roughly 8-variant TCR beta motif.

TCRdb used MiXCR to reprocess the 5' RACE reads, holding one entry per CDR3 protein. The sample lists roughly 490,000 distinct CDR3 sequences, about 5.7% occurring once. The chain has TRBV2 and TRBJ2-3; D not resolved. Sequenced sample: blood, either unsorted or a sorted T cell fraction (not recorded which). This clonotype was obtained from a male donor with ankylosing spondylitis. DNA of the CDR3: TGTGCCAGCAGTGGAGGTTTGGTAACAGCGAAAATGGATACGCAGTATTTT. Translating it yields CASSGGLVTAKMDTQYF.